This T cell receptor (beta chain) was captured by sequencing in a study of OX40 agonist ivuxolimab in advanced cancers. About the study: Participants, 80% to 90% male, averaged roughly 59 years of age, ranging from 23 to 79.

Study-wide results and limits: It was also the case that some nonresponders had low normalized T-cell clonal expansion.

Details on this clone: Its specificity is unknown.

Sequencing used immunoSEQ multiplex PCR; TCRdb keeps in-frame clones, though not all of them. This table holds roughly 38,000 clones, around 92% found once. Blood sampling was done at baseline, cycle 4 day 1, and cycle 7 day 1. Germline V gene data show CDR1 as SGHTA and CDR2 as FQGNSA. The CDR3 totals 14 residues. V gave up 2 bases and J gave up 4 bases, with 11 bases separating them. The chain links TRBV7-2 to TRBJ1-1, with D possibly TRBD1 on 6 matching bases. This specimen was CD4+ or CD8+ T cells sorted from blood, taken in a trial of the OX40 agonist ivuxolimab. The sequence was obtained from an adult with an advanced solid tumor such as melanoma, head and neck, liver or kidney cancer. CDR3 in amino acids: CASSLLGGGTEAFF. In DNA form, the CDR3 reads TGTGCCAGCAGCTTATTGGGAGGGGGCACTGAAGCTTTCTTT.